This T cell receptor beta chain was sequenced during a study of blood T cells in healthy people across ages. Study-wide points: Across samples, TCR beta diversity tracked strongly with naive T cell percentage.

Russia was home to the donors, healthy Caucasian individuals aged 6 to 90. J gave up 4 bases and V 3 bases, and 7 bases lay outside the gene matches. The CDR3 spans 15 residues. Germline CDR1 SGHTA, CDR2 FQGNSA. Next came a second PCR, run for about 7 to 12 cycles, which used a sample-barcoded 5' primer along with a J-beta primer mix. In TCRdb, the 5' RACE reads were re-called with MiXCR into one record per CDR3 protein. Of about 580,000 distinct CDR3 sequences in the sample, around half were seen once. Comment on this clonotype: Its target is not known.

This TCR derives from an elderly man in good health. V and J are TRBV7-2 and TRBJ2-3, with 7 bases matching TRBD1. Sequencing was carried out using blood. Here the CDR3 DNA reads TGTGCCAGCAGCTTTTGGGCAGGGGGACCAGATACGCAGTATTTT. As protein: CASSFWAGGPDTQYF.